What follows are 9 T cell receptor beta chains derived from one specimen sequenced in a study of early T cells in non-severe SARS-CoV-2 infection. MiXCR, run by TCRdb on the 5' RACE reads, gives a single entry per CDR3 protein. The data hold roughly 90,000 distinct CDR3 sequences, with roughly 15% observed a single time. The sequenced sample consisted of whole blood. The origin of the receptors is an adult who was a healthcare worker with PCR-confirmed SARS-CoV-2 infection or an uninfected control (not recorded which).

The chain recombines TRBV3-1 with TRBJ1-1; D not certain. Trimming took 1 base from V and 8 from J, leaving 8 bases between them. Germline V gene data show CDR1 as LGHDT and CDR2 as YNNKEL (reference sequence). The CDR3 runs 12 residues. CDR3 nucleotide sequence: TGTGCCAGCAGCCAAGTGGGCAGCGAAGCTTTCTTT. This translates into CASSQVGSEAFF.

This clonotype was picked up many times. The chain is built from TRBV19 and TRBJ2-1; a possible D gene is TRBD2 (5 bases). V dropped 5 bases and J dropped 2 bases, with 13 bases sitting between them. There are 15 residues in the CDR3. Germline-derived CDR1 and CDR2 are LNHDA and SQIVND (reference sequence). The chain's CDR3 is CASSAQRFPYNEQFF. The CDR3 nucleotides read TGTGCCAGTAGTGCCCAGCGGTTTCCCTACAATGAGCAGTTCTTC.

The table lists this clonotype with a few counts. The chain links TRBV18 to TRBJ2-7, with 7 bases aligning to TRBD2. This CDR3 comprises 14 residues. The germline CDR1 and CDR2 sequences are KGHSH and LQKENI. The ends lost 3 bases at V and 7 bases at J; junction bases unmatched: 9. Here the CDR3 reads CASSPAGSGGEQYF. DNA of the CDR3: TGTGCCAGCTCACCGGCGGGGTCCGGGGGGGAGCAGTACTTC. The whole variable domain, remainder taken from reference TRBV18 and TRBJ2-7, is NAGVMQNPRHLVRRRGQEARLRCSPMKGHSHVYWYRQLPEEGLKFMVYLQKENIIDESGMPKERFSAEFPKEGPSILRIQQVVRGDSAAYFCASSPAGSGGEQYFGPGTRLTVT.

This clonotype was detected ten times or more. CDR3 sequence: CSAEPGRNYGYTF. The CDR3 DNA sequence: TGCAGTGCTGAACCGGGCCGCAACTATGGCTACACCTTC. The gene calls are TRBV20-1 and TRBJ1-2, with D unclear. The germline V and J ends were trimmed by 5 bases and 2 bases, with 12 bases remaining between them. Germline CDR1 and CDR2: DFQATT and SNEGSKA (reference sequence). This CDR3 has 13 amino acids.

The rearrangement uses TRBV7-2 and TRBJ2-5; D gene ambiguous. V was cut by 5 bases and J by 1 base, with 11 bases left in between. CDR1 is SGHTA and CDR2 is FQGNSA in the germline V gene. The CDR3 runs to 14 residues. This CDR3 reads CASSPSRVQETQYF. The CDR3 nucleotides read TGTGCCAGCAGCCCGTCCCGGGTCCAAGAGACCCAGTACTTC.

The chain couples TRBV12-5 to TRBJ2-1; possibly TRBD1 for D (6 bases). V lost 5 bases, J lost 3 bases, and 11 bases lay in between. CDR1 LGHNT and CDR2 FRNRAP come from the germline V gene. The CDR3 covers 14 residues. The CDR3 nucleotides are TGTGCTAGTGGTGGGGACAACCACTACAATGAGCAGTTCTTC. This sequence encodes CASGGDNHYNEQFF.

The chain employs TRBV7-9 and TRBJ1-1, with D perhaps matching TRBD1 (5 bases). This CDR3 has 14 amino acids. Germline V gene lookup returns CDR1 SEHNR and CDR2 FQNEAQ (reference sequence). With 5 bases removed from V and 2 bases from J, the gap between germline ends came to 12 bases. Here the CDR3 DNA reads TGTGCCAGCAGCAGACCCGACAGAAACACTGAAGCTTTCTTT. Its translation is CASSRPDRNTEAFF.

A note on this clonotype: A junction end diverges from the germline sequence, so it may reflect a read error. The rearrangement links TRBV10-3 to TRBJ2-3; a weak D match, TRBD2 (6 bases). The CDR3 runs 14 residues. Germline V gene lookup returns CDR1 ENHRY and CDR2 SYGVKD. The CDR3 sequence: CATSKGLSTDTQYF. DNA for the CDR3: TGTGCCACCAGTAAGGGACTGAGCACAGATACGCAGTATTTT.

The chain uses TRBV25-1 and TRBJ2-1; TRBD1 or TRBD2 may be the D gene (6 bases each). The germline V gene encodes CDR1 MGHDK and CDR2 SYGVNS. Trimming took off 2 bases at V and 8 bases at J, with 13 bases between the two ends. The CDR3 sequence is 14 residues long. The CDR3, as DNA: TGTGCCAGCAGTGAAATCGGGGGCCTGGATGAGCAGTTCTTC. Amino acid sequence: CASSEIGGLDEQFF.